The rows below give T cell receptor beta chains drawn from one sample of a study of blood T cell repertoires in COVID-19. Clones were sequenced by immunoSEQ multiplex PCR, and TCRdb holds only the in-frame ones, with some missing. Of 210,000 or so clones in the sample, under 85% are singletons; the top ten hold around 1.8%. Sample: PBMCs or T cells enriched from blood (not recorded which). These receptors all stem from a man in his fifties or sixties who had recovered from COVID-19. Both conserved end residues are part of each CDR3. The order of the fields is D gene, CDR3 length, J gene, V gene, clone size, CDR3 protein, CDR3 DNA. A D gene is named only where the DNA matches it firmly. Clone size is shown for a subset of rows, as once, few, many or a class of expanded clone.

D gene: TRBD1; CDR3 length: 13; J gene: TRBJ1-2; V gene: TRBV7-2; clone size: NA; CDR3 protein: CASRRTGGHGYTF; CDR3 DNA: TGTGCCAGCAGAAGGACAGGGGGCCATGGCTACACCTTC
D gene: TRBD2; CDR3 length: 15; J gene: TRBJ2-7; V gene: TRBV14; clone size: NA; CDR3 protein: CASSRPGLAIYEQYF; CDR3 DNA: TGTGCCAGCAGCCGACCGGGACTAGCCATATACGAGCAGTACTTC
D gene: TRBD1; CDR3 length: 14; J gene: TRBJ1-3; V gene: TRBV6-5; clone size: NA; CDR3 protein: CASSKDRGGNTIYF; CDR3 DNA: TGTGCCAGCAGTAAGGACAGGGGTGGAAACACCATATATTTT
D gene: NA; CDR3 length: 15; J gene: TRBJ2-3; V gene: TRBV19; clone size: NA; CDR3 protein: CASSITGGHTDTQYF; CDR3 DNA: TGTGCCAGTAGTATCACCGGGGGGCACACAGATACGCAGTATTTT
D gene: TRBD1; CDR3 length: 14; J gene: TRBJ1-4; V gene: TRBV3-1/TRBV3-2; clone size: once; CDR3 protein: CASSQRGGEEKLFF; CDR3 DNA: TGTGCCAGCAGCCAAAGAGGGGGCGAGGAAAAACTGTTTTTT
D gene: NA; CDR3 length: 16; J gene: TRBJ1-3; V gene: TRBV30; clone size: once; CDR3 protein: CAWSVRGGSSGNTIYF; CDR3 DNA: TGTGCCTGGAGTGTACGTGGGGGGAGCTCTGGAAACACCATATATTTT
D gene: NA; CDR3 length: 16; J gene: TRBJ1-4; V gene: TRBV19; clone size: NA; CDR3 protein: CASSIVGLATNEKLFF; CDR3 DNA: TGTGCCAGTAGTATAGTTGGGCTTGCAACTAATGAAAAACTGTTTTTT
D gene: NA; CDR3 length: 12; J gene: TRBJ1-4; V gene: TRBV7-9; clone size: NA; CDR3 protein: CASSFSEEKLFF; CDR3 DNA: TGTGCCAGCAGCTTCTCGGAGGAAAAACTGTTTTTT
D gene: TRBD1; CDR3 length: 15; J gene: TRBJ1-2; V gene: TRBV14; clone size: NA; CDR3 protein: CASSEQGLGWYGYTF; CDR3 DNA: TGTGCCAGCAGCGAACAGGGGTTAGGATGGTATGGCTACACCTTC
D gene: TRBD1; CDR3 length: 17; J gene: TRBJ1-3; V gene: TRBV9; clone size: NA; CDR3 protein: CASSLSPVRGSGNTIYF; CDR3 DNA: TGTGCCAGCAGCCTCTCCCCCGTCAGGGGGTCGGGAAACACCATATATTTT
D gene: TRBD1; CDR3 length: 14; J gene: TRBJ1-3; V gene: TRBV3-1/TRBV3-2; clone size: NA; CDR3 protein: CASSQRTGGNTIYF; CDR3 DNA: TGTGCCAGCAGCCAGCGGACAGGCGGAAACACCATATATTTT
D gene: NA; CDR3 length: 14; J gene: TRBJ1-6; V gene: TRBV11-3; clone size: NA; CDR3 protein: CASSFSSHNSPLHF; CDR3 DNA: TGTGCCAGCAGCTTCTCCAGTCACAATTCACCCCTCCACTTT
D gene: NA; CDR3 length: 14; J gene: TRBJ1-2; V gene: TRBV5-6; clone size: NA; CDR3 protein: CASSPKPGNYGYTF; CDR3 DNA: TGTGCCAGCAGCCCAAAACCGGGGAACTATGGCTACACCTTC
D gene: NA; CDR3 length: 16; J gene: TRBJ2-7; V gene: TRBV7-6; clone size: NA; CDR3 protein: CASSSLGHSSSYEQYF; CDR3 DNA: TGTGCCAGCAGCTCCTTGGGACATTCGAGCTCCTACGAGCAGTACTTC
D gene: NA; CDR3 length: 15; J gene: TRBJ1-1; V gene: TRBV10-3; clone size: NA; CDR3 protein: CAISESTSVGTEAFF; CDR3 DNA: TGTGCCATCAGTGAGTCAACCTCGGTCGGCACTGAAGCTTTCTTT
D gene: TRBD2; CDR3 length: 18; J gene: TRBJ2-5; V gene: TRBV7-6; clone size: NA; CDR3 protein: CASSLASSGGAASGTQYF; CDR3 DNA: TGTGCCAGCAGCTTAGCGTCCAGCGGGGGGGCCGCATCTGGGACCCAGTACTTC
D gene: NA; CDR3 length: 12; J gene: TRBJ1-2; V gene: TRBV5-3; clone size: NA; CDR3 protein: CARIVQNYGYTF; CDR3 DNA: TGTGCCAGAATTGTACAAAACTATGGCTACACCTTC
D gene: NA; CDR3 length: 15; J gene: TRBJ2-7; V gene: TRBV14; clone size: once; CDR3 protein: CASSQWDSLSYEQYF; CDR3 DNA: TGTGCCAGCAGCCAGTGGGACTCCCTTTCCTACGAGCAGTACTTC
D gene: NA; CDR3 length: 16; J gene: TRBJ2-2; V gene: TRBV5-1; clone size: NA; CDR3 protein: CASSPDGGRGTGELFF; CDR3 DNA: TGCGCCAGCAGCCCCGACGGTGGCAGGGGTACCGGGGAGCTGTTTTTT
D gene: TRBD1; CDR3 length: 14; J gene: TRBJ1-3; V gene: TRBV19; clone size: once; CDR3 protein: CASSGRGHGNTIYF; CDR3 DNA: TGTGCCAGTAGCGGCAGGGGGCATGGAAACACCATATATTTT
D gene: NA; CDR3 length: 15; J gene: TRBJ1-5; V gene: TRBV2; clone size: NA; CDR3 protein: CASSFMARGNQPQHF; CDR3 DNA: TGTGCCAGCAGTTTCATGGCTCGGGGCAATCAGCCCCAGCATTTT
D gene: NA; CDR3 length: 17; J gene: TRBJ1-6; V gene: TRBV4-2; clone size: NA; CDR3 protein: CASSQDAGGKVGSPLHF; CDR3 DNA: TGTGCCAGCAGCCAAGACGCCGGGGGAAAGGTAGGATCACCCCTCCACTTT
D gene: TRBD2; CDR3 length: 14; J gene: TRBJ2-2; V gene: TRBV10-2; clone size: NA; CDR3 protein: CATERGTNTGELFF; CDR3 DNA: TGCGCCACCGAGCGGGGGACGAACACCGGGGAGCTGTTTTTT
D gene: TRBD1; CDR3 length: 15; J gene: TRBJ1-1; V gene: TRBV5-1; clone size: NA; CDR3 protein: CASRPGQGMNTEAFF; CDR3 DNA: TGCGCCAGCAGGCCGGGACAGGGGATGAACACTGAAGCTTTCTTT
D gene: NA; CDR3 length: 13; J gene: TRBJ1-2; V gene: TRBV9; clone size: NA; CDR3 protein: CASSGTANYGYTF; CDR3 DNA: TGTGCCAGCAGCGGGACAGCAAACTATGGCTACACCTTC
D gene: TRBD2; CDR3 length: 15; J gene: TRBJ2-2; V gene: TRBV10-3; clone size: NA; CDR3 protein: CAISEGLAGTGELFF; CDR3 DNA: TGTGCCATCAGTGAGGGACTAGCGGGGACCGGGGAGCTGTTTTTT
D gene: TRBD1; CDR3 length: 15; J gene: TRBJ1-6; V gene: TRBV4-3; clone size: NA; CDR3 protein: CASSQDPTDRAPLHF; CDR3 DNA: TGCGCCAGCAGCCAAGATCCTACTGACAGGGCACCCCTCCACTTT
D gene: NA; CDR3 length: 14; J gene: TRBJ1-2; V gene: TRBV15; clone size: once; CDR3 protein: CATSRDRADYGYTF; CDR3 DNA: TGTGCCACCAGCAGAGACAGGGCCGACTATGGCTACACCTTC
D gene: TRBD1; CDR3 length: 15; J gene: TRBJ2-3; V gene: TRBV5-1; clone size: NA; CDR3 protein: CASSAGTGPADTQYF; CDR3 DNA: TGCGCCAGCAGCGCCGGGACAGGGCCCGCAGATACGCAGTATTTT
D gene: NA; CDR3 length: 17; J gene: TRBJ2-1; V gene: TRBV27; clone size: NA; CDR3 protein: CASRDGGTDDSYNEQFF; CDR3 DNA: TGTGCCAGCAGGGACGGAGGGACGGACGATTCCTACAATGAGCAGTTCTTC
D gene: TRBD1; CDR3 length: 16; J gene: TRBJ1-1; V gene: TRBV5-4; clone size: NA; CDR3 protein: CASSAGTGSPNTEAFF; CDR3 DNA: TGTGCCAGCAGCGCCGGGACAGGGTCGCCGAACACTGAAGCTTTCTTT
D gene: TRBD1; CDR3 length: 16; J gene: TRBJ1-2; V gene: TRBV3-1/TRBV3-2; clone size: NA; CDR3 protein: CASSPKWGQESYGYTF; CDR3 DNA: TGTGCCAGCAGCCCCAAGTGGGGACAGGAATCCTATGGCTACACCTTC
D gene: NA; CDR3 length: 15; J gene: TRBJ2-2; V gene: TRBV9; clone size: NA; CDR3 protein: CASSVGHPNTGELFF; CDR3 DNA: TGTGCCAGCAGCGTAGGGCACCCGAACACCGGGGAGCTGTTTTTT
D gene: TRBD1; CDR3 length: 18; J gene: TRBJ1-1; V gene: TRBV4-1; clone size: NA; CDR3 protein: CASSQEERIGTGGTEAFF; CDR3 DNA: TGCGCCAGCAGCCAAGAAGAAAGGATCGGGACAGGGGGCACTGAAGCTTTCTTT
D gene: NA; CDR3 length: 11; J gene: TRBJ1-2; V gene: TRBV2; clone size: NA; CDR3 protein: CASSDSFGYTF; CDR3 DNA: TGTGCCAGCAGTGATAGCTTTGGCTACACCTTC
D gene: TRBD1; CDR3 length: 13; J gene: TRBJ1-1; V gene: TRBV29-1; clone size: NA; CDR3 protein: CSGQQGGNTEAFF; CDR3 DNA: TGCAGCGGCCAACAGGGGGGGAACACTGAAGCTTTCTTT
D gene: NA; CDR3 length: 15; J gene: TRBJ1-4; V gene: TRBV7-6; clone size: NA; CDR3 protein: CASSLGGRANEKLFF; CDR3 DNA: TGTGCCAGCAGCTTAGGGGGGCGGGCTAATGAAAAACTGTTTTTT
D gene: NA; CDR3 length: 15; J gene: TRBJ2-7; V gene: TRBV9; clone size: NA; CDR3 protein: CASSVDSGTPYEQYF; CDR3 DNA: TGTGCCAGCAGCGTAGATTCGGGTACCCCCTACGAGCAGTACTTC
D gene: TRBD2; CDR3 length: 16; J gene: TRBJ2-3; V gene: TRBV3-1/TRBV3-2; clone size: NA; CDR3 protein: CASSRGSGGGTDTQYF; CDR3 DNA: TGTGCCAGCAGCCGGGGGAGCGGGGGCGGCACAGATACGCAGTATTTT
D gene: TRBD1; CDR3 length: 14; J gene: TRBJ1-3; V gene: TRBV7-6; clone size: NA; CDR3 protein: CASSRDRVGNTIYF; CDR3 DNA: TGTGCCAGCAGCCGCGACAGGGTTGGAAACACCATATATTTT
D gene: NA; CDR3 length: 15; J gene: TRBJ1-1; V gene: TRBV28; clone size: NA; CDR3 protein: CASSLAGLSNTEAFF; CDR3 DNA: TGTGCCAGCAGTTTAGCCGGGTTAAGTAACACTGAAGCTTTCTTT
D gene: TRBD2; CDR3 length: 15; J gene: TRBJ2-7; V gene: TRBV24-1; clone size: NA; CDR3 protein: CATSDPGGNPYEQYF; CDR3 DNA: TGTGCCACCAGTGACCCGGGGGGAAATCCTTACGAGCAGTACTTC
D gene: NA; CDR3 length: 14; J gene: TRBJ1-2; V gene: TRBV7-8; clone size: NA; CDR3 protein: CASSLGEGSYGYTF; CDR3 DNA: TGTGCCAGCAGCTTAGGGGAGGGAAGCTATGGCTACACCTTC
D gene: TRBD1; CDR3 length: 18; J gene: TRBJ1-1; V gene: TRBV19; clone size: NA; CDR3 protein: CASSIVAGGVGMNTEAFF; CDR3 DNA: TGTGCCAGTAGTATAGTGGCAGGGGGCGTCGGGATGAACACTGAAGCTTTCTTT
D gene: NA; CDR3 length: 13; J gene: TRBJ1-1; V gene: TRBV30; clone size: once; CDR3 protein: CAWTTGLNTEAFF; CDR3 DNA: TGTGCCTGGACCACAGGACTGAACACTGAAGCTTTCTTT
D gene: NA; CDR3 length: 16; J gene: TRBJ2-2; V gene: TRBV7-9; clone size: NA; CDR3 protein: CASSSTGSIGTGELFF; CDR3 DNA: TGTGCCAGCAGCTCTACGGGATCTATCGGGACCGGGGAGCTGTTTTTT
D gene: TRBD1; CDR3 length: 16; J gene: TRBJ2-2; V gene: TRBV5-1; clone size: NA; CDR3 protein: CASRKGQGPNTGELFF; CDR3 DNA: TGCGCCAGCAGGAAAGGACAGGGACCAAACACCGGGGAGCTGTTTTTT
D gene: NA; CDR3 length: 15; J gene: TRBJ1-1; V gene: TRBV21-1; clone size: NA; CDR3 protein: CASSKHKGVNTEAFF; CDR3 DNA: TGTGCCAGCAGCAAACATAAGGGGGTGAACACTGAAGCTTTCTTT
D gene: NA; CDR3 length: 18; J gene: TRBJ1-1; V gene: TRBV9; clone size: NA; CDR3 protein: CASSPLDRPILMNTEAFF; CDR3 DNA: TGTGCCAGCAGCCCATTAGACAGGCCGATACTTATGAACACTGAAGCTTTCTTT
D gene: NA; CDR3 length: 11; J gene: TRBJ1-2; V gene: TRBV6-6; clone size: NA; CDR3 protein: CASEAGYGYTF; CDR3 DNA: TGTGCCAGCGAGGCGGGATATGGCTACACCTTC